The clone carrying this T cell receptor beta chain was recorded a few times. The antigen is not known. There are 15 residues in the CDR3. Germline CDR1 reads DFQATT; CDR2 reads SNEGSKA (reference sequence). The J segment lost 3 bases and the V segment lost 3 bases, leaving 6 bases of the junction unmatched. The sample originates from a study of T-cell memory formation after mild COVID-19. The study, taken as a whole, reports: Researchers report contracting CD4+ clones mostly in CM and EM, with CD8+ clones in EMRA. SARS-CoV-2 specificity was not confirmed for second-wave clones peaking on day 37.

TCRdb called the 5' RACE reads again in MiXCR, with one record for every CDR3 protein. The data show 90,000 to 120,000 distinct CDR3 sequences, around 14% seen once. The sample was PBMCs or a T cell subset sorted from them (not recorded which). The genes are TRBV20-1 and TRBJ1-2; 11 nucleotides match TRBD1. The receptor comes from a man aged 18 to 29 who had mild COVID-19 (a few samples of this study predate the infection). Cell type and time point are not known. CDR3 protein: CSASSGTGGDYGYTF. The CDR3 DNA reads as TGCAGTGCTAGTAGTGGGACAGGGGGGGACTATGGCTACACCTTC.